Below are 23 T cell receptor beta chains sequenced from a single sample in a study of blood T cell repertoires in COVID-19. The repertoire was sequenced with immunoSEQ multiplex PCR; TCRdb's copy has only in-frame clones and lacks some. The sample includes some 73,000 clones, about 88% of them seen just once. Source material: peripheral blood. The receptors originated from an elderly man with COVID-19, enrolled during active disease.

The chain recombines TRBV3-1 (or the pseudogene TRBV3-2) with TRBJ1-2; no reliable D call. Deletions cut 1 base from V and 4 bases from J, with 4 bases between. The length of the CDR3 is 12 residues. Germline CDR1 reads LGHDT; CDR2 reads YNNKEL (reference sequence). The CDR3 spells CASSQASYGYTF. For the CDR3, the DNA is TGTGCCAGCAGCCAAGCGAGCTATGGCTACACCTTC.

The genes are TRBV27 and TRBJ1-5, with D possibly TRBD1 on 6 matching bases. Deletions cut 6 bases from V and 4 bases from J, with 10 bases between. CDR3 length equals 13 residues. Germline V gene lookup returns CDR1 MNHEY and CDR2 SMNVEV (reference sequence). CDR3 DNA sequence: TGTGCCAGCAGAGGGGGGGGGAATCAGCCCCAGCATTTT. This encodes CASRGGGNQPQHF.

V gene TRBV7-6 combines with J gene TRBJ1-4; no definite D call. In germline, CDR1 is SGHVS, CDR2 FNYEAQ. The V end lost 5 bases, the J end lost 3 bases, and 10 bases lay between the germline ends. This CDR3 has 14 residues. Here the CDR3 reads CASSPSGANEKLFF. As DNA, the CDR3 is TGTGCCAGCAGCCCCTCCGGGGCTAATGAAAAACTGTTTTTT.

The table lists this clone with a few counts. CDR3 in amino acids: CSARFRGSFF. CDR3 nucleotides: TGCAGTGCTAGGTTCCGGGGATCTTTCTTT. J is TRBJ1-1 and V is TRBV20-1; D gene uncertain. V dropped 3 bases and J dropped 12 bases, with 11 bases sitting between them. This CDR3 has 10 amino acids. Germline-derived CDR1 and CDR2 are DFQATT and SNEGSKA (reference sequence).

This clone came up a few times. The chain has TRBV6-2 or TRBV6-3 and TRBJ2-7; D is uncertain. The CDR3 extends over 13 amino acids. Germline-derived CDR1 and CDR2 are MNHEY and SVGEGT. Trimming removed 6 bases at V and 0 bases at J, with 9 bases between. This CDR3 is CASSLIFSYEQYF. The CDR3 bases are TGTGCCAGCAGCTTAATTTTCTCCTACGAGCAGTACTTC.

The V call is TRBV20-1, the J call TRBJ1-2; D ambiguous. The germline CDR1 and CDR2 sequences are DFQATT and SNEGSKA (reference sequence). This CDR3 has 10 amino acids. The CDR3 DNA reads as TGCAACGTGGAGGGCGACGGCTACACCTTC. Amino acid sequence: CNVEGDGYTF.

This sequence joins TRBV5-1 and TRBJ1-5, with a possible D match to TRBD1 (5 bases). Per germline, CDR1 SGHRS and CDR2 YFSETQ. CDR3 length: 15 amino acids. V was cut by 0 bases and J by 2 bases, with 9 bases left in between. CDR3 nucleotides: TGCGCCAGCAGCTTGGAAGGGGTCGGCAATCAGCCCCAGCATTTT. It translates to CASSLEGVGNQPQHF. Looking up the rest from reference TRBV5-1 and TRBJ1-5 gives the full variable domain: KAGVTQTPRYLIKTRGQQVTLSCSPISGHRSVSWYQQTPGQGLQFLFEYFSETQRNKGNFPGRFSGRQFSNSRSEMNVSTLELGDSALYLCASSLEGVGNQPQHFGDGTRLSIL.

The chain is built from TRBV20-1 and TRBJ2-1; 8 bases are shared with TRBD1. The germline CDR1 and CDR2 sequences are DFQATT and SNEGSKA (reference sequence). V gave up 3 bases and J gave up 8 bases; unmatched junction bases: 9. CDR3 length: 14 amino acids. In DNA, the CDR3 is TGCAGTGCTAGTTTGGCAGGGGGCAACGATGAGCAGTTCTTC. Its protein is CSASLAGGNDEQFF.

The table lists this clone with a few counts. V and J are TRBV14 and TRBJ1-4; no clear D. Germline V CDR1 and CDR2: SGHDN, FVKESK. V was cut by 0 bases and J by 8 bases, with 10 bases left in between. This CDR3 region has 14 residues. The CDR3 spells CASSQDRTDEKLFF. The DNA for the CDR3 is TGTGCCAGCAGCCAAGATCGCACAGACGAAAAACTGTTTTTT.

The rearrangement uses TRBV7-9 and TRBJ1-1, with 7 bases matching TRBD1. The V gene's germline CDR1 is SEHNR and CDR2 FQNEAQ (reference sequence). The V and J ends lost 5 bases and 1 base, in that order; junction bases with no gene match: 4. The CDR3 is 14 amino acids. The CDR3 nucleotides are TGTGCCAGCAGCCCCGGACAGGCGAACACTGAAGCTTTCTTT. Translated, it gives CASSPGQANTEAFF.

The chain is built from TRBV12-3 or TRBV12-4 and TRBJ1-1; D unresolved. The CDR3 is 13 residues long. Trimming left V 1 base short and J 11 bases short, with 14 bases between. The chain's CDR3 is CASSLGPVLEAFF. The CDR3 DNA is TGTGCCAGCAGTTTAGGCCCTGTCTTAGAGGCTTTCTTT.

There are a few counts of this clone. The chain is built from TRBV5-1 and TRBJ2-7; 7 nucleotides agree with TRBD1. J was trimmed by 0 bases and V by 3 bases; bases with no gene match: 6. This CDR3 region has 15 residues. Germline V gene lookup returns CDR1 SGHRS and CDR2 YFSETQ. The CDR3 DNA is TGCGCCAGCAGCTCGACAGGGCTATTCTCCTACGAGCAGTACTTC. It codes for CASSSTGLFSYEQYF.

This clone showed up just once. The chain recombines TRBV28 with TRBJ2-5, with TRBD1 matching over 7 bases. The CDR3 is made up of 15 amino acids. After removal of 5 bases from V and 2 bases from J, the junction contained 8 bases not matched to a gene. Germline CDR1 reads MDHEN; CDR2 reads SYDVKM. This CDR3 is CASSPMTGQQETQYF. As DNA, the CDR3 is TGTGCCAGCAGTCCGATGACAGGGCAGCAAGAGACCCAGTACTTC.

CDR3 nucleotide sequence: TGTGCCAGCAGTTTGACAGTCTATGGCTACACCTTC. Translated: CASSLTVYGYTF. This chain links TRBV12-3 or TRBV12-4 with TRBJ1-2, with D maybe TRBD1 (5 bases). This CDR3 spans 12 amino acids. Trimming took off 3 bases at V and 4 bases at J, with 6 bases between the two ends.

This sequence joins TRBV2 and TRBJ2-2; D is unclear. Germline loops: CDR1 SNHLY, CDR2 FYNNEI. With 3 bases removed from V and 1 base from J, the gap between germline ends came to 6 bases. The length of the CDR3 is 14 residues. The DNA of the CDR3 is TGTGCCAGCAGTGACAGTTTGAACACCGGGGAGCTGTTTTTT. Protein: CASSDSLNTGELFF.

The V gene is TRBV7-6, the J gene TRBJ1-5, with 11 bases matching TRBD1. This CDR3 is 15 amino acids long. The V gene's germline CDR1 is SGHVS and CDR2 FNYEAQ. The V gene end was trimmed by 5 bases and the J gene end by 6 bases; junction bases not matched to a gene: 6. CDR3 sequence: CASSRTGGAGQPQHF. The DNA of the CDR3 is TGTGCCAGCAGCCGGACAGGGGGCGCCGGTCAGCCCCAGCATTTT.

This clone was found once. The rearrangement links TRBV5-8 to TRBJ2-5; D may be TRBD2 (6 bases). The CDR3 covers 12 residues. Trimming removed 7 bases at V and 13 bases at J, with 20 bases between. The germline gives CDR1 SGHTS, CDR2 YDEGEE. The CDR3 bases are TGTGCCAGCTCCCGCCGCGGAGGGAATTTGTACTTC. This codes for CASSRRGGNLYF. Using reference TRBV5-8 and TRBJ2-5 for the parts outside the CDR3, the full variable domain is EAGVTQSPTHLIKTRGQQATLRCSPISGHTSVYWYQQALGLGLQFLLWYDEGEERNRGNFPPRFSGRQFPNYSSELNVNALELEDSALYLCASSRRGGNLYFGPGTRLLVL.

This clone was recorded once. This chain uses TRBV19 with TRBJ2-5; 11 positions match TRBD2. The length of the CDR3 is 17 residues. CDR1 and CDR2 from the germline V gene are LNHDA and SQIVND (reference sequence). J was trimmed by 2 bases and V by 0 bases; bases with no gene match: 5. The CDR3: CASSIDLAGGPQETQYF. As DNA, the CDR3 is TGTGCCAGTAGTATAGATCTAGCGGGGGGCCCTCAAGAGACCCAGTACTTC.

The V call is TRBV2, the J call TRBJ1-6, with D unresolved. The V gene's germline CDR1 is SNHLY and CDR2 FYNNEI. The CDR3 loop spans 12 amino acids. V lost 3 bases and J lost 8, with 5 bases in between. CDR3: CASSDQDSPLHF. The DNA of the CDR3 is TGTGCCAGCAGTGACCAGGATTCACCCCTCCACTTT.

This CDR3 is CASSQGGRSETQYF. In DNA, the CDR3 is TGTGCCAGCAGCCAGGGGGGGCGGTCAGAGACCCAGTACTTC. This chain joins TRBV14 and TRBJ2-5; tentatively, D is TRBD2 (7 bases). The germline V gene encodes CDR1 SGHDN and CDR2 FVKESK. The CDR3 is made up of 14 amino acids. The ends were cut back, 3 bases at V and 4 bases at J, with 12 bases in the middle.

The chain uses TRBV9 and TRBJ2-7; 11 bases line up with TRBD1. CDR3 length equals 15 residues. CDR1 is SGDLS, CDR2 YYNGEE, per germline. V lost 4 bases, J lost 4 bases, and 7 bases stayed unmatched. DNA of the CDR3: TGTGCCAGCAGCCCACGGGGGACAGGGGGATACGAGCAGTACTTC. Amino acids: CASSPRGTGGYEQYF.

The chain employs TRBV12-3 or TRBV12-4 and TRBJ2-1; TRBD2 might be the D (6 bases). The CDR3 consists of 13 residues. Trimming removed 6 bases at V and 4 bases at J, with 10 bases between. The CDR3 region is CASSPTRYNEQFF. The CDR3 coding sequence is TGTGCCAGCAGCCCGACTAGGTACAATGAGCAGTTCTTC.

The chain links TRBV2 to TRBJ1-3; D is unclear. This CDR3 spans 13 amino acids. CDR1 SNHLY and CDR2 FYNNEI come from the germline V gene. V was pared by 6 bases and J by 2 bases, with 8 bases between. CDR3 nucleotide sequence: TGTGCCAGCAGGGGAGAAGCTGGAAACACCATATATTTT. Translated: CASRGEAGNTIYF.